The 20 T cell receptor beta chains listed next were all sequenced from one sample in a study of T cells in narcolepsy. Assay used: immunoSEQ multiplex PCR; TCRdb lists only in-frame clones, some missing. Here the sample spans fewer than 35,000 clones, over 80% being singletons. Sequencing was done on a sample of CD45RA- memory CD4+ T cells from PBMCs. The receptors originated from a human donor with narcolepsy.

The sample holds one count of this clone. This chain joins TRBV7-6 and TRBJ2-7; D could derive from TRBD1 or TRBD2 (5 bases each). The CDR3 sequence is 13 residues long. The V and J ends lost 1 base and 7 bases respectively, with 11 bases between them. The germline V gene has CDR1 SGHVS and CDR2 FNYEAQ. CDR3 region: CASSLGLAGEQYF. The CDR3 region has the DNA TGTGCCAGCAGCTTAGGCCTAGCAGGGGAGCAGTACTTC.

The CDR3 sequence: CASSLSRTGEEAQHF. The DNA of the CDR3 is TGTGCCAGCAGTTTGTCAAGGACAGGGGAGGAGGCCCAGCATTTT. The chain uses TRBV6-6 and TRBJ1-5, with 9 bases matching TRBD1. V shed 4 bases, J shed 11 bases, and the junction held 12 bases outside the gene matches. Germline V gives CDR1 MNHNY, CDR2 SVGAGI (reference sequence). This CDR3 contains 15 residues.

This clone was counted a single time. The chain combines TRBV27 with TRBJ2-1; 10 bases match TRBD1. CDR1 and CDR2 from the germline V gene are MNHEY and SMNVEV (reference sequence). The CDR3 has 15 amino acids. Losses at the gene ends were 3 bases for V and 5 bases for J; bases not matched to a gene: 4. This CDR3 reads CASSFDRGRDNEQFF. CDR3 sequence (DNA): TGTGCCAGCAGTTTCGACAGGGGGCGCGACAATGAGCAGTTCTTC.

The V gene is TRBV19, the J gene TRBJ1-3; unclear D gene. The germline CDR1 and CDR2 sequences are LNHDA and SQIVND (reference sequence). V was trimmed by 4 bases and J by 7 bases, leaving 8 bases between them. The CDR3 sequence is 12 residues long. The CDR3 is CASSTTGNTIYF. The CDR3 nucleotides are TGTGCCAGTAGTACGACCGGGAACACCATATATTTT.

The V gene is TRBV5-5, the J gene TRBJ2-7; no clear D gene. Germline CDR1 SGHKS, CDR2 YYEKEE (reference sequence). CDR3 size: 15 residues. Trimming shortened V by 0 bases and J by 2 bases, and 12 bases separated the two germline ends. CDR3 bases: TGTGCCAGCAGCTTGGGAACGGCCGACCCCTACGAGCAGTACTTC. It translates to CASSLGTADPYEQYF. The full variable domain, rest sourced from reference TRBV5-5 and TRBJ2-7, is DAGVTQSPTHLIKTRGQQVTLRCSPISGHKSVSWYQQVLGQGPQFIFQYYEKEERGRGNFPDRFSARQFPNYSSELNVNALLLGDSALYLCASSLGTADPYEQYFGPGTRLTVT.

The chain uses TRBV2 and TRBJ1-1; 8 bases line up with TRBD1. Germline CDR1 reads SNHLY; CDR2 reads FYNNEI. This CDR3 contains 14 residues. Germline trimming cut 7 bases from V and 9 bases from J; bases unmatched to any gene: 13. CDR3 DNA sequence: TGTGCCAGCATCGGGGGCCAGGGGGCGGGCAAAGCTTTCTTT. It specifies CASIGGQGAGKAFF.

The chain couples TRBV27 to TRBJ1-2; D remains unclear. Germline lookup yields CDR1 MNHEY and CDR2 SMNVEV (reference sequence). V was cut by 0 bases and J by 7 bases, with 15 bases left in between. This CDR3 spans 15 amino acids. The CDR3 spells CASSLSTVGNGGYTF. In nucleotides, the CDR3 is TGTGCCAGCAGTTTATCGACGGTGGGGAATGGTGGCTACACCTTC.

This clone was recorded only once. The chain links TRBV30 to TRBJ1-2; 9 positions agree with TRBD1. This CDR3 has 16 amino acids. Unmatched junction bases numbered 16, after V lost 3 bases and J lost 8 bases. From germline, CDR1 is GTSNPN and CDR2 SVGIG (reference sequence). CDR3 sequence reads: CAWSLGQGRNLGGYTF. DNA of the CDR3: TGTGCCTGGAGCCTTGGACAGGGGCGAAATCTCGGAGGCTACACCTTC.

This clone was picked up one time. The rearrangement links TRBV10-3 to TRBJ2-3, with TRBD2 matching over 12 bases. The length of the CDR3 is 14 residues. Germline V gene lookup returns CDR1 ENHRY and CDR2 SYGVKD. Trimming removed 6 bases from V and 4 bases from J; junction bases left unmatched: 2. The CDR3 is CAISWTSGADTQYF. The CDR3 bases are TGTGCCATCAGCTGGACTAGCGGGGCAGATACGCAGTATTTT.

The count of this clone is one. This chain connects TRBV6-4 to TRBJ2-3; perhaps D is TRBD1 or TRBD2 (7 bases each). V lost 5 bases, J lost 4 bases, and 16 bases lay in between. CDR1 is MRHNA and CDR2 is SNTAGT in the germline V gene. The CDR3 has 15 amino acids. The CDR3 DNA follows: TGTGCCAGCAGTCTTGAACAGGGGAGGGCAGATACGCAGTATTTT. It yields the protein CASSLEQGRADTQYF.

This chain connects TRBV30 to TRBJ1-1, with a tentative D call TRBD1 (6 bases). Deletions cut 4 bases from V and 5 bases from J, with 20 bases between. Germline CDR1 reads GTSNPN; CDR2 reads SVGIG (reference sequence). This CDR3 has 15 amino acids. CDR3 in amino acids: CAWTGGLQGLTEAFF. The CDR3 DNA reads as TGTGCCTGGACTGGGGGGCTTCAAGGTTTAACTGAAGCTTTCTTT.

This chain uses TRBV18 with TRBJ2-3, with TRBD1 identical over 8 bases. J was trimmed by 0 bases and V by 3 bases; bases with no gene match: 5. Germline V lookup: CDR1 KGHSH, CDR2 LQKENI. The CDR3 loop spans 16 amino acids. CDR3 sequence (DNA): TGTGCCAGCTCACCGTACGGGACAGGTAGCACAGATACGCAGTATTTT. This sequence encodes CASSPYGTGSTDTQYF.

The chain links TRBV7-3 to TRBJ2-1, with TRBD1 as a possible D gene (6 bases). This CDR3 is 15 amino acids long. The V gene's germline CDR1 is SGHTA and CDR2 FQGTGA. V gave up 2 bases and J gave up 0 bases, with 8 bases separating them. CDR3 sequence: CASSLDRSSYNEQFF. DNA for the CDR3: TGTGCCAGCAGCTTAGACAGGAGCTCCTACAATGAGCAGTTCTTC.

Here the CDR3 DNA reads TGTGCCAGCAGTGGCCGCGGACAGGGGCTCTATAATTCACCCCTCCACTTT. Translated, it gives CASSGRGQGLYNSPLHF. This rearrangement joins TRBV2 to TRBJ1-6, with 9 bases lining up with TRBD1. J gave up 3 bases and V 4 bases, and 7 bases lay outside the gene matches. CDR3 length: 17 amino acids. Germline V gene data show CDR1 as SNHLY and CDR2 as FYNNEI.

The V and J genes are TRBV6-6 and TRBJ1-1, with no clear D. The V gene lost 6 bases and the J gene lost 0 bases, with 5 bases spanning the gap. Per germline, CDR1 MNHNY and CDR2 SVGAGI (reference sequence). The CDR3 length is 12 residues. The CDR3 loop reads CASRSVNTEAFF. The CDR3 DNA reads TGTGCCAGCAGGTCCGTGAACACTGAAGCTTTCTTT.

This clone showed up just a few times. The chain carries TRBV2 and TRBJ1-1, with TRBD1 matching over 8 bases. This CDR3 has 14 residues. Trimming removed 6 bases from V and 7 bases from J; junction bases left unmatched: 10. Germline V gives CDR1 SNHLY, CDR2 FYNNEI. CDR3 nucleotides: TGTGCCAGCAGATCGGACAGGGCCGGGGGTGAAGCTTTCTTT. It encodes CASRSDRAGGEAFF.

This clone has a single count. As DNA, the CDR3 is TGTGCCAGCAGCTTCGCACCGGGACAGGCCCACGAGCAGTACTTC. It translates to CASSFAPGQAHEQYF. The chain joins TRBV7-2 to TRBJ2-7; TRBD1 aligns across 8 bases. V shed 3 bases and J 5 bases; nucleotides not matched to a gene: 9. Germline assignment: CDR1 SGHTA and CDR2 FQGNSA. The CDR3 spans 15 residues.

The rearrangement uses TRBV6-1 and TRBJ2-5; D unclear. CDR1 and CDR2 (germline): MNHNS, SASEGT. Trimming took off 4 bases at V and 5 bases at J, with 11 bases between the two ends. The CDR3 has 13 amino acids. The CDR3 protein is CASSVSGRETQYF. The CDR3 nucleotides are TGTGCCAGCAGTGTTTCTGGCCGGGAGACCCAGTACTTC.

The CDR3 DNA reads as TGTGCCAGTAGTACCGCTCCTTGGACAGGGCCTAACTATGGCTACACCTTC. Translating gives CASSTAPWTGPNYGYTF. The chain joins TRBV19 to TRBJ1-2; 8 bases match TRBD1. The V segment lost 4 bases and the J segment 0 bases; nucleotides outside the gene matches: 10. This CDR3 is 17 amino acids long. Germline V lookup: CDR1 LNHDA, CDR2 SQIVND (reference sequence).

In regard to this clone: An end of the junction does not agree with germline; a read error may underlie this. This chain joins TRBV9 and TRBJ1-3, with 8 bases that match TRBD1. The CDR3 contains 15 residues. Looked up from germline, CDR1 is SGDLS and CDR2 is YYNGEE. Here the CDR3 reads CASSPQGATGNAIYF. CDR3 DNA sequence: TGTGCCAGCAGCCCTCAGGGGGCGACTGGAAACGCCATATATTTT.